This is a list of T cell receptor beta chains from one sample in a study of T cell repertoires in cytomegalovirus infection. TCRdb reanalysed the reads using MiXCR and keeps one entry per CDR3 protein. Of roughly 920,000 distinct CDR3 sequences listed, roughly a third are singletons. These receptors have no identified antigens. The starting material was cultured CD8+ T cells from PBMCs, obtained from culture after CMV antigen stimulation. These receptor sequences come from a human donor in good health (CMV status not recorded). Some clones in this sample may be carry-over from other donors' samples. CDR3s include the opening cysteine and the closing phenylalanine or tryptophan. A D gene is named only where the DNA matches it firmly. Only part of the rows carry a size: once, few, many, or a class if the clone is expanded.

>.|TRBJ1-6|once|TRBV12-3/TRBV12-4
CVSSGLGVYNSPLHF
TGTGTCAGCAGCGGACTGGGCGTCTATAATTCACCCCTCCACTTT
>.|TRBJ1-5|few|TRBV7-6
CASSLGSAPTPQHF
TGTGCCAGCAGCTTGGGATCAGCCCCAACGCCCCAGCATTTT
>.|TRBJ1-1|few|TRBV4-1
CASSHTGWGTEAFF
TGCGCCAGCAGCCATACAGGGTGGGGCACTGAAGCTTTCTTT
>TRBD1|TRBJ1-4|few|TRBV28
CASTPIGRGNEKLFF
TGTGCCAGCACCCCTATCGGCAGGGGGAATGAAAAACTGTTTTTT
>.|TRBJ1-1|few|TRBV27
CASSFRALNTEAFF
TGTGCCAGCAGTTTCCGGGCCTTGAACACTGAAGCTTTCTTT
>TRBD2|TRBJ2-3|few|TRBV27
CASSLLAGHTDTQYF
TGTGCCAGCAGTTTATTAGCGGGGCACACAGATACGCAGTATTTT
>.|TRBJ2-1|few|TRBV6-5
CASSYSGRNNEQFF
TGTGCCAGCAGTTACTCGGGCCGTAACAATGAGCAGTTCTTC
>.|TRBJ1-3|.|TRBV29-1
CSVDEGNGGNTIYF
TGCAGCGTTGACGAGGGGAATGGTGGAAACACCATATATTTT
>TRBD1|TRBJ1-2|.|TRBV6-2/TRBV6-3
CASRGQILGYTF
TGTGCCAGCAGGGGACAGATATTAGGCTACACCTTC
>.|TRBJ2-1|.|TRBV4-1
CASSQDLGVGEQFF
TGCGCCAGCAGCCAAGATCTCGGGGTCGGGGAGCAGTTCTTC
>.|TRBJ2-2|.|TRBV20-1
CSARDWQWELFF
TGCAGTGCTAGAGATTGGCAATGGGAGCTGTTTTTT
>.|TRBJ1-1|.|TRBV5-5
CASSFEYKTEAFF
TGTGCCAGCAGCTTCGAATATAAAACTGAAGCTTTCTTT
>.|TRBJ2-3|.|TRBV6-8
CASSSRWDTQYF
TGTGCCAGCAGTTCCCGCTGGGATACGCAGTATTTT
>.|TRBJ2-5|.|TRBV6-5
CASSFRDNFQETQYF
TGTGCCAGCAGCTTCCGGGACAACTTCCAAGAGACCCAGTACTTC
>TRBD1|TRBJ1-2|few|TRBV29-1
CSAWTGEGAGYTF
TGCAGCGCCTGGACAGGGGAGGGGGCTGGCTACACCTTC
>.|TRBJ2-7|few|TRBV19
CASSEQAEQYF
TGTGCCAGTAGCGAGCAGGCCGAGCAGTACTTC
>.|TRBJ2-1|.|TRBV7-9
CASSTRGLGTVSYNEQFF
TGTGCCAGCAGCACCCGGGGGTTGGGGACCGTATCCTACAATGAGCAGTTCTTC
>.|TRBJ2-3|few|TRBV6-5
CASSPAAPEGVSGDTQYF
TGTGCCAGCAGTCCTGCCGCCCCCGAGGGGGTTAGCGGAGATACGCAGTATTTT
>TRBD1|TRBJ1-1|.|TRBV4-1
CASSPDRVYTEAFF
TGCGCCAGCAGCCCGGACAGGGTTTACACTGAAGCTTTCTTT
>TRBD1|TRBJ1-2|.|TRBV6-8
CASSYEGAEGYTF
TGTGCCAGCAGTTACGAGGGGGCTGAGGGCTACACCTTC
>.|TRBJ2-3|.|TRBV20-1
CSAQDREGTDTQYF
TGCAGTGCCCAAGACAGGGAGGGCACAGATACGCAGTATTTT
>.|TRBJ2-1|few|TRBV7-9
CASPRPGQFF
TGTGCCAGCCCCAGGCCCGGGCAGTTCTTC
>.|TRBJ2-2|.|TRBV7-9
CASSLEWQGTFTGELFF
TGTGCCAGCAGCTTAGAGTGGCAGGGGACCTTCACCGGGGAGCTGTTTTTT
>.|TRBJ1-1|few|TRBV12-3/TRBV12-4
CASSTARLNTEAFF
TGTGCCAGCAGTACCGCCAGGTTGAACACTGAAGCTTTCTTT
>.|TRBJ1-1|few|TRBV9
CASSNVGENTEAFF
TGTGCCAGCAGTAACGTCGGGGAGAACACTGAAGCTTTCTTT
>.|TRBJ1-5|few|TRBV5-1
CASSLTSSNQPQHF
TGCGCCAGCAGCTTGACCTCTAGCAATCAGCCCCAGCATTTT
>TRBD2|TRBJ2-1|.|TRBV20-1
CSAKDLAGPYNEQFF
TGCAGTGCTAAGGACCTAGCGGGCCCCTACAATGAGCAGTTCTTC
>.|TRBJ1-5|few|TRBV27
CASSSTPPRAYSNQPQHF
TGTGCCAGCAGTTCGACCCCCCCCAGGGCCTATAGCAATCAGCCCCAGCATTTT
>.|TRBJ2-2|many|TRBV7-6
CASKTTGELFF
TGTGCCAGCAAGACGACCGGGGAGCTGTTTTTT
>.|TRBJ2-1|.|TRBV19
CVSSSSTATSSYNEQFF
TGTGTCAGTAGTAGCTCTACAGCGACGAGCTCCTACAATGAGCAGTTCTTC
>.|TRBJ2-2|many|TRBV7-6
CASSLFLQGNTGELFF
TGTGCCAGCAGCTTATTTTTGCAGGGAAATACCGGGGAGCTGTTTTTT
>.|TRBJ1-4|few|TRBV7-6
CASSLADSINEKLFF
TGTGCCAGCAGCTTAGCGGACAGTATCAATGAAAAACTGTTTTTT
>TRBD2|TRBJ2-1|.|TRBV27
CASSGEGFEQFF
TGTGCCTCGAGCGGGGAGGGATTTGAGCAGTTCTTC
>.|TRBJ2-3|.|TRBV25-1
CASSDRGDTDTQYF
TGTGCCAGCAGTGACAGGGGTGACACAGATACGCAGTATTTT
>.|TRBJ1-6|few|TRBV6-5
CASSYEGASYNSPLHF
TGTGCCAGCAGTTACGAAGGGGCCTCCTATAATTCACCCCTCCACTTT
>.|TRBJ2-1|few|TRBV5-4
CASSGGLRDEQFF
TGTGCCAGCAGCGGGGGACTCAGGGATGAGCAGTTCTTC
>.|TRBJ2-7|few|TRBV20-1
CSATGPTFSYEQYF
TGCAGTGCTACGGGACCGACCTTCTCCTACGAGCAGTACTTT
>TRBD1|TRBJ2-7|few|TRBV27
CASSLATGTYEQYF
TGTGCCAGCAGTTTGGCGACAGGGACCTACGAGCAGTACTTC
>TRBD1|TRBJ2-1|.|TRBV4-3
CASRPDRAISSYNEQFF
TGCGCCAGCAGACCGGACAGGGCGATTAGCTCCTACAATGAGCAGTTCTTC
>.|TRBJ1-2|.|TRBV28
CASSRADEDGYTF
TGTGCCAGCAGCAGGGCTGACGAGGATGGCTACACCTTC
>.|TRBJ1-2|.|TRBV9
CASSAWDRHGYTF
TGTGCCAGCAGCGCATGGGACCGGCATGGCTACACCTTC
>.|TRBJ1-1|.|TRBV6-5
CASSHSVKANTEAFF
TGTGCCAGCAGTCACTCCGTAAAGGCGAACACTGAAGCTTTCTTT
>.|TRBJ1-3|.|TRBV12-3/TRBV12-4
CASSSAGNPIYF
TGTGCCAGCTCCTCGGCCGGCAATCCCATATATTTT
>TRBD2|TRBJ2-1|many|TRBV6-2/TRBV6-3
CASSYGLAGGNEQFF
TGTGCCAGCAGTTACGGGCTAGCGGGGGGAAATGAGCAGTTCTTC
>.|TRBJ2-2|few|TRBV11-3
CASGQSNTGELFF
TGTGCCAGCGGACAGTCTAACACCGGGGAGCTGTTTTTT
>.|TRBJ1-5|.|TRBV27
CATRQGNQPQHF
TGTGCCACTCGACAGGGCAATCAGCCCCAGCATTTT
>TRBD1|TRBJ1-6|many|TRBV10-3
CAISPGQGNSPLHF
TGTGCCATCAGTCCGGGACAGGGTAATTCACCCCTCCACTTT
>.|TRBJ1-3|.|TRBV20-1
CSATGTLEGTIYF
TGCAGTGCTACTGGGACCTTGGAAGGCACCATATATTTT
>.|TRBJ2-1|.|TRBV10-3
CAISESTAGSNEQFF
TGTGCCATCAGTGAGTCGACGGCAGGGTCCAATGAGCAGTTCTTC
>.|TRBJ2-7|.|TRBV27
CASSLSRGGDYEQYF
TGTGCCAGCAGTTTATCGCGAGGGGGGGACTACGAGCAGTACTTC
>.|TRBJ1-1|few|TRBV7-6
CASTLGRVGTEAFF
TGTGCCAGCACTCTGGGGAGGGTGGGCACTGAAGCTTTCTTT
>.|TRBJ1-3|.|TRBV18
CASSQRSFDSGNTIYF
TGTGCCAGCTCTCAGAGGTCCTTCGACTCTGGAAACACCATATATTTT
>.|TRBJ2-3|many|TRBV5-4
CASSVTGSYFTDTQYF
TGTGCCAGCAGCGTTACCGGGTCCTACTTTACAGATACGCAGTATTTT
>.|TRBJ2-3|few|TRBV27
CASSFNKADTQYF
TGTGCCAGCAGTTTCAACAAGGCGGATACGCAGTATTTT